One and the same sample provided the 22 T cell receptor beta chains below, sequenced in a study of T cell repertoires in ileal Crohn's disease (dated by TCRdb to the late 2010s). Receptors were amplified or captured by the immunoSEQ multiplex PCR assay. The clones in this table, taken by TCRdb from immuneACCESS, are in-frame only. Not every clone is retained; where verified, under half of the shortfall comes from an unresolved V gene, and the cause of the rest is unknown. In this sample the table shows 15,000 to 20,000 clones, about 92% of which occur a single time. The ten largest clones add up to 3.4% of the sample. The specimen was ileal tissue. The receptors originated from an adult with Crohn's disease.

The rearrangement uses TRBV7-3 and TRBJ2-5; TRBD2 might be the D (7 bases). The better agreement between TRBJ2-7 and the DNA end casts doubt on the J call. The CDR3 extends over 14 amino acids. Germline V CDR1 and CDR2: SGHTA, FQGTGA. CDR3: CASSLMAGAYEQYF. The CDR3 region has the DNA TGTGCCAGCAGCTTAATGGCGGGGGCATACGAGCAGTACTTC.

The rearrangement links TRBV5-4 to TRBJ2-7; 7 bases match TRBD2. The junction had 7 bases not matched to a gene; V was cut back by 4 bases and J by 3 bases. CDR3 length: 14 residues. CDR1 and CDR2 from the germline V gene are SGHNT and YYREEE (reference sequence). CDR3 coding DNA: TGTGCCAGCAGCCGTCCCGGGGGGAACTACGAGCAGTACTTC. It translates to CASSRPGGNYEQYF.

About this clone: A junction boundary mismatches the germline segment, possibly from a read error. V usage is TRBV7-9 and J usage is TRBJ1-5; D unresolved. Germline CDR1 SEHNR, CDR2 FQNEAQ (reference sequence). CDR3 length equals 16 residues. The CDR3 here is CASSLARDDSYQPQHF. The CDR3 bases are TGTGCCAGCAGCTTAGCGAGGGATGATAGCTATCAGCCCCAGCATTTT. The full variable domain, rest sourced from reference TRBV7-9 and TRBJ1-5, is DTGVSQNPRHKITKRGQNVTFRCDPISEHNRLYWYRQTLGQGPEFLTYFQNEAQLEKSRLLSDRFSAERPKGSFSTLEIQRTEQGDSAMYLCASSLARDDSYQPQHFGDGTRLSIL.

The gene calls are TRBV5-1 and TRBJ1-1; 7 positions match TRBD1. The CDR3 covers 14 residues. Looked up from germline, CDR1 is SGHRS and CDR2 is YFSETQ. V was clipped by 5 bases and J by 1 base; unmatched bases: 5. CDR3: CASRGQSSNTEAFF. Here the CDR3 DNA reads TGCGCCAGCAGGGGACAGTCATCGAACACTGAAGCTTTCTTT.

CDR3: CASRGAPRQGNYEQYF. DNA for the CDR3: TGTGCCAGCAGGGGAGCACCACGACAGGGGAACTACGAGCAGTACTTC. The gene calls are TRBV14 and TRBJ2-7; 8 nucleotides align to TRBD1. The CDR3 has 16 amino acids. Germline V lookup: CDR1 SGHDN, CDR2 FVKESK. V lost 6 bases to trimming and J lost 3 bases; unmatched junction nucleotides: 13. The whole variable domain, remainder taken from reference TRBV14 and TRBJ2-7, is EAGVTQFPSHSVIEKGQTVTLRCDPISGHDNLYWYRRVMGKEIKFLLHFVKESKQDESGMPNNRFLAERTGGTYSTLKVQPAELEDSGVYFCASRGAPRQGNYEQYFGPGTRLTVT.

V gene TRBV19 combines with J gene TRBJ2-5; possible D gene TRBD1, 6 bases. The CDR3 is made up of 12 amino acids. Germline lookup yields CDR1 LNHDA and CDR2 SQIVND (reference sequence). V dropped 4 bases and J dropped 5 bases, with 8 bases sitting between them. The CDR3 nucleotides read TGTGCCAGTAGTAGAACAGGGGAGACCCAGTACTTC. It codes for CASSRTGETQYF.

The chain joins TRBV10-1 to TRBJ2-7; possible D gene TRBD1, 6 bases. The CDR3 is made up of 13 amino acids. Trimming took 6 bases from V and 1 from J, leaving 10 bases between them. CDR1 WNHNN and CDR2 SYGVQD come from the germline V gene (reference sequence). This chain's CDR3 is CASSGTSSYEQYF. The DNA for the CDR3 is TGCGCCAGCAGCGGGACAAGTTCCTACGAGCAGTACTTC.

The J gene is TRBJ1-1, the V gene TRBV5-6, with 7 positions matching TRBD1. The V gene's germline CDR1 is SGHDT and CDR2 YYEEEE. This CDR3 has 14 residues. The junction had 7 bases not matched to a gene; V was cut back by 6 bases and J by 2 bases. Here the CDR3 reads CASIQDRVNTEAFF. The CDR3 coding sequence is TGTGCCAGCATCCAAGACAGGGTAAACACTGAAGCTTTCTTT.

This chain joins TRBV30 and TRBJ2-5, with 11 bases fitting TRBD2. V lost 2 bases, J lost 7 bases, and 3 bases stayed unmatched. In germline, CDR1 is GTSNPN, CDR2 SVGIG (reference sequence). This CDR3 is 13 amino acids long. CDR3 in DNA: TGTGCCTGGAGTCCCGGGACTAGCGGGACCCAGTACTTC. It encodes CAWSPGTSGTQYF.

The chain couples TRBV19 to TRBJ2-1; D is ambiguous. There are 13 residues in the CDR3. Looked up from germline, CDR1 is LNHDA and CDR2 is SQIVND (reference sequence). The V and J ends lost 1 base and 8 bases respectively, with 9 bases between them. The CDR3 reads CASSIVPLYEQFF. CDR3 sequence (DNA): TGTGCCAGTAGTATAGTCCCCCTTTATGAGCAGTTCTTC.

V usage is TRBV2 and J usage is TRBJ1-1; a possible D gene is TRBD1 (6 bases). Germline V CDR1 and CDR2: SNHLY, FYNNEI. V shed 7 bases and J shed 0 bases, with 12 bases lying between them. This CDR3 region has 14 residues. The CDR3 DNA reads TGTGCCAGCACCGGACAGACCATGAACACTGAAGCTTTCTTT. Its protein product is CASTGQTMNTEAFF.

The chain employs TRBV5-1 and TRBJ2-1, with TRBD2 as a possible D gene (6 bases). Trimming took 0 bases from V and 0 from J, leaving 10 bases between them. The CDR3 consists of 16 residues. Germline loops: CDR1 SGHRS, CDR2 YFSETQ. CDR3 in DNA: TGCGCCAGCAGCTTGGCCGCGGGGACCTCCTACAATGAGCAGTTCTTC. Its protein is CASSLAAGTSYNEQFF.

The table lists this clone with a count of one. V usage is TRBV19 and J usage is TRBJ1-1, with a tentative D call TRBD1 (6 bases). The CDR3 is 13 amino acids. The germline V gene encodes CDR1 LNHDA and CDR2 SQIVND (reference sequence). The V end was cut by 6 bases, the J end by 1 base, with 9 bases between. The CDR3, as DNA: TGTGCCAGTAGCTGGGGGCGGAACACTGAAGCTTTCTTT. It codes for CASSWGRNTEAFF.

V usage is TRBV7-6 and J usage is TRBJ2-2; 8 bases are a match to TRBD2. Trimming removed 5 bases from V and 5 bases from J; junction bases left unmatched: 10. This CDR3 spans 16 amino acids. Looked up from germline, CDR1 is SGHVS and CDR2 is FNYEAQ. CDR3 nucleotide sequence: TGTGCCAGCAGCATCCGAGCGGGGGAGACGACCGGGGAGCTGTTTTTT. Translation gives CASSIRAGETTGELFF.

The chain has TRBV4-1 and TRBJ2-2; D not resolved. Deletions cut 3 bases from V and 0 bases from J, with 14 bases between. The CDR3 runs to 17 residues. Germline CDR1 reads MGHRA; CDR2 reads YSYEKL. Here the CDR3 reads CASSQSFGRANTGELFF. The CDR3 nucleotides read TGCGCCAGCAGCCAGTCGTTTGGGCGAGCGAACACCGGGGAGCTGTTTTTT.

The chain carries TRBV7-9 and TRBJ1-6; D may be TRBD1 (6 bases). There are 14 residues in the CDR3. V lost 5 bases to trimming and J lost 9 bases, with 14 bases between them. The germline V gene encodes CDR1 SEHNR and CDR2 FQNEAQ (reference sequence). The CDR3 bases are TGTGCCAGCAGCCGGGGGGGCCTAGGTTCACCCCTCCACTTT. Its protein is CASSRGGLGSPLHF.

In the case of this clone: Relative to the germline gene, one junction end is altered; a read error may explain this. This CDR3 reads CRPNSEAFF. The CDR3 coding sequence is TGCAGACCCAACAGTGAAGCTTTCTTT. The V and J genes are TRBV20-1 and TRBJ1-1; D not resolved. The CDR3 runs to 9 residues. Germline CDR1 DFQATT, CDR2 SNEGSKA (reference sequence).

The chain couples TRBV29-1 to TRBJ2-3; 8 positions match TRBD2. Germline V gives CDR1 SQVTM, CDR2 ANQGSEA. CDR3 length equals 17 residues. The CDR3 DNA sequence: TGCAGTGAGGAAAACTCTCACTGGCGGGGGGGCACAGATACGCAGTATTTT. As protein: CSEENSHWRGGTDTQYF.

This clone was found once. The rearrangement joins TRBV28 to TRBJ2-7; 10 bases match TRBD1. This CDR3 has 13 residues. The ends lost 8 bases at V and 3 bases at J; junction bases unmatched: 4. Germline values: CDR1 MDHEN, CDR2 SYDVKM. The CDR3 DNA is TGTGCCAGCGACAGGGGGCCCGGCTACGAGCAGTACTTC. Amino acid sequence: CASDRGPGYEQYF.

The chain combines TRBV5-8 with TRBJ2-3; 7 bases align to TRBD2. This CDR3 contains 16 residues. From germline, CDR1 is SGHTS and CDR2 YDEGEE. Trimming cost V 9 bases and J 0 bases; bases outside gene matches: 13. Here the CDR3 reads CATQSLGGGSTDTQYF. CDR3 nucleotides: TGTGCCACCCAGAGTCTGGGGGGGGGTAGCACAGATACGCAGTATTTT.

The J gene is TRBJ2-6, the V gene TRBV2; tentative D call: TRBD2 (6 bases). The V end lost 0 bases, the J end lost 0 bases, and 9 bases lay between the germline ends. CDR3 size: 17 residues. Per germline, CDR1 SNHLY and CDR2 FYNNEI. In DNA form, the CDR3 reads TGTGCCAGCAGTGAAGCGCGCGGGGTCTCTGGGGCCAACGTCCTGACTTTC. This codes for CASSEARGVSGANVLTF.

The genes are TRBV11-1 and TRBJ1-4; tentative D call: TRBD1 (6 bases). The V and J ends lost 6 bases and 1 base respectively, with 24 bases between them. From germline, CDR1 is SGHAT and CDR2 FQDESV (reference sequence). The CDR3 runs 19 residues. This CDR3 is CASSFRGAVGRETNEKLFF. The CDR3 nucleotides read TGTGCCAGCAGTTTTCGGGGGGCAGTGGGGAGAGAAACTAATGAAAAACTGTTTTTT.